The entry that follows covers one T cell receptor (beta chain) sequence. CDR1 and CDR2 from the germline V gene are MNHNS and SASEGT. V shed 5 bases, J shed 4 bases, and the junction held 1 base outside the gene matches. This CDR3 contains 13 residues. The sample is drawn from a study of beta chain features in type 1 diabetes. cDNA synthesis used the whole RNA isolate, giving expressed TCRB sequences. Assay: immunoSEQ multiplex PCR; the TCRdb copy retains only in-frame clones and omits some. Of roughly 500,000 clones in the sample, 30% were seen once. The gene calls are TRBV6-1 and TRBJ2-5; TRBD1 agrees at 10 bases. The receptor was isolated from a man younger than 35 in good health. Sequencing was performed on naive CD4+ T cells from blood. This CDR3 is CASSRTGGETQYF. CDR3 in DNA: TGTGCCAGCAGTCGGACAGGGGGAGAGACCCAGTACTTC.